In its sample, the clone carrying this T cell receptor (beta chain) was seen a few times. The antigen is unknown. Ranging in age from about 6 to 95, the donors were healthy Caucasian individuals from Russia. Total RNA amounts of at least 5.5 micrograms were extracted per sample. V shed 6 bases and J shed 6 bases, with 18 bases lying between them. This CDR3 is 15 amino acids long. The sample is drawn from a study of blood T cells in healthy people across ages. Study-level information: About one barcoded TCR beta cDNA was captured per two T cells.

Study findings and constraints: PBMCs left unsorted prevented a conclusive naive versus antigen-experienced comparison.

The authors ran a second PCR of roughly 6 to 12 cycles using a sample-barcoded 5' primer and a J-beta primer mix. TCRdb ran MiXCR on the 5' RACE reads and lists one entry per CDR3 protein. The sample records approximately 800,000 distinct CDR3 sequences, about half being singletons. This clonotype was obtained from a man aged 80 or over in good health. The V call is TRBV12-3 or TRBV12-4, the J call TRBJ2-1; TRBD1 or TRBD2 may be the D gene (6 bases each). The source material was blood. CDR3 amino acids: CASSEGLGGGNEQFF. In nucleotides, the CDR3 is TGTGCCAGCAGCGAGGGTCTAGGAGGGGGCAATGAGCAGTTCTTC.